The clone carrying this T cell receptor beta chain showed up just a few times. Antigen specificity is unknown. Per the germline V gene, CDR1 is SQVTM and CDR2 is ANQGSEA. The CDR3 length is 15 residues. V was cut by 2 bases and J by 2 bases, with 15 bases left in between. The sample comes from a study of cytomegalovirus exposure and HLA in healthy donors. On the study more broadly: Falling in the Caucasian-associated ancestry cluster were about 82% of 398 genotyped donors. Overall study findings and caveats: Under in vitro conditions, a few CMV-associated chains were confirmed as specific for CMV antigens. Analysis was performed later, and it showed HLA-associated TCR beta chains to be more clonally expanded than equally common others.

The study ran its PCR with 60 Vbeta and 13 Jbeta primers. Profiling relied on immunoSEQ multiplex PCR, and the TCRdb table lists in-frame clones only, not all of them. The sample has about 190,000 clones; about 84% are singletons. This sequence joins TRBV29-1 and TRBJ2-5, with a possible D match to TRBD2 (6 bases). Sequencing was carried out using PBMCs. The TCR sequence derives from a man in his fifties in good health and CMV-seronegative. In DNA, the CDR3 is TGCAGCGTTGAACCTCCGGCGGGGAGACAAGAGACCCAGTACTTC. Translating it yields CSVEPPAGRQETQYF.